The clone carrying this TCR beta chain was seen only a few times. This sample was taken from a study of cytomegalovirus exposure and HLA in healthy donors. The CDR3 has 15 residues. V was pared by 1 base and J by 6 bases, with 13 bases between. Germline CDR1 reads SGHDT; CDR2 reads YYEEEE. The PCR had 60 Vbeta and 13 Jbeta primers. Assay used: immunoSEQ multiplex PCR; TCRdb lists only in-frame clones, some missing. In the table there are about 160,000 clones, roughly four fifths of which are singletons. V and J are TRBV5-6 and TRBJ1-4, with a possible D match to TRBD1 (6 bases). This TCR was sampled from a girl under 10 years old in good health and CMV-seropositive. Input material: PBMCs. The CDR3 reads CASSLLDRADEKLFF. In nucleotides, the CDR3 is TGTGCCAGCAGCTTGTTGGACAGAGCTGATGAAAAACTGTTTTTT.